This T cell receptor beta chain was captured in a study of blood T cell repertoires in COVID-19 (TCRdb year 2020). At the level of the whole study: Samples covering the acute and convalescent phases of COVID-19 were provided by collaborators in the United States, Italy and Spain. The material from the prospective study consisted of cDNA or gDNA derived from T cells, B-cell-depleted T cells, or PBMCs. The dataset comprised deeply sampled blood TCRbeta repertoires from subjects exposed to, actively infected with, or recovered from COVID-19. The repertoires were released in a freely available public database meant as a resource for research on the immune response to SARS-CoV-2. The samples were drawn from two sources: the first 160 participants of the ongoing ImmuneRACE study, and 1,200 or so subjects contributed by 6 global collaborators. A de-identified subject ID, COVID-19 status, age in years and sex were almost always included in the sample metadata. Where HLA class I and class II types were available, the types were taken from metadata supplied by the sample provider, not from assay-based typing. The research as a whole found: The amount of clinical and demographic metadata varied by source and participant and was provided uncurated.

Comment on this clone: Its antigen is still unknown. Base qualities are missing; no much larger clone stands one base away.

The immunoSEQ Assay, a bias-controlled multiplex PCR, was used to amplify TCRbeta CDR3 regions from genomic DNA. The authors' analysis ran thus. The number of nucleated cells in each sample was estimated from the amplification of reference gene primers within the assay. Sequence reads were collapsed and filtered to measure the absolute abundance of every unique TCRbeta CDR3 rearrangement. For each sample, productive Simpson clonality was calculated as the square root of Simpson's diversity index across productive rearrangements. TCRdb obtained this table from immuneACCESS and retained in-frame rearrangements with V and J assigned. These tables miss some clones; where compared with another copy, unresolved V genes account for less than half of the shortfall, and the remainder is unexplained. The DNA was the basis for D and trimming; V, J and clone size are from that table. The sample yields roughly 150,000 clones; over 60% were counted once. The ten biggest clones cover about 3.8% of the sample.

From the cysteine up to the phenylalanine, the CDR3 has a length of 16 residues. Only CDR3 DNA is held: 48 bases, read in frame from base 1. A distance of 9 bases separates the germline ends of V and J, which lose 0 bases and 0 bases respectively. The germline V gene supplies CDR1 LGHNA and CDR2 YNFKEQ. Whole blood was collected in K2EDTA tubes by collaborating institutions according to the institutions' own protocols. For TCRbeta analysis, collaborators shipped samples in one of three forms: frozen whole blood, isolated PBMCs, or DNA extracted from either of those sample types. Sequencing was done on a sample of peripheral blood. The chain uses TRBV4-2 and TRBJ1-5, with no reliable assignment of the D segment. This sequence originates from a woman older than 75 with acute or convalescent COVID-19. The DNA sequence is TGTGCCAGCAGCCAAGATGGGCAGCATAGCAATCAGCCCCAGCATTTT. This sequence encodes CASSQDGQHSNQPQHF.